This T cell receptor beta chain is drawn from a study of blood T cell repertoires in COVID-19. Study information: Researchers got acute and convalescent COVID-19 samples from the United States, Italy and Spain. T cells, B-cell-depleted T cells, or PBMCs provided the cDNA or gDNA that served as material.

Germline CDR1 is SGHTA and CDR2 is FQGNSA. The CDR3 is 15 amino acids. With 5 bases clipped from V and 11 bases from J, the junction kept 9 bases outside the gene matches. Produced via immunoSEQ multiplex PCR; TCRdb's table is partial and in-frame only. Here the sample spans 150,000 to 200,000 clones, roughly 80% being singletons. This rearrangement joins TRBV7-2 to TRBJ2-3; 14 bases agree with TRBD2. This clonotype was obtained from a human donor in a cohort sampled during active COVID-19. Sequences were obtained from peripheral blood. The CDR3, as DNA: TGTGCCAGCAGCCCCCGGGGACTAGCGGGGGCTGAGCAGTATTTT. This sequence encodes CASSPRGLAGAEQYF.